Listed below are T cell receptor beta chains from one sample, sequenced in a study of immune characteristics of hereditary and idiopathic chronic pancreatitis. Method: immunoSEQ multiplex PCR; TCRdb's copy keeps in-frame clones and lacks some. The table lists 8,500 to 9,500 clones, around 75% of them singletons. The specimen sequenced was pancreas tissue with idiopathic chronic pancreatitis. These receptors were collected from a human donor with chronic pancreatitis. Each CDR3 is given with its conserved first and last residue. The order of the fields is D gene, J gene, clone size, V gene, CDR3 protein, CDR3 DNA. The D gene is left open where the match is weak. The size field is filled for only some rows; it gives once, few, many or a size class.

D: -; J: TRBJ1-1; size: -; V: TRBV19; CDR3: CASGRPGEGNTEAFF; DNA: TGTGCCAGTGGGAGGCCAGGGGAAGGGAACACTGAAGCTTTCTTT
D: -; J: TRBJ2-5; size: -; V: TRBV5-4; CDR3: CASSSPGDSSETQYF; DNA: TGTGCCAGCAGCTCGCCCGGAGACAGTTCTGAGACCCAGTACTTC
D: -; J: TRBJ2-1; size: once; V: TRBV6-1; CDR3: CASSKVWASYYLHPYNEQFF; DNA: TGTGCCAGCAGTAAAGTTTGGGCGTCGTATTATCTACACCCATACAATGAGCAGTTCTTC
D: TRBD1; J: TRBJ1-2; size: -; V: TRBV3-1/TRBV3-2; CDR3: CASSPTTGEGGYTF; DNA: TGTGCCAGCAGCCCTACCACAGGGGAAGGTGGCTACACCTTC
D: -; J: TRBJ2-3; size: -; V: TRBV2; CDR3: CASREGGQFPDTQYF; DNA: TGTGCCAGCAGGGAGGGGGGACAGTTTCCAGATACGCAGTATTTT
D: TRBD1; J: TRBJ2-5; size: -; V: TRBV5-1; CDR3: CASSLGQESAAQYF; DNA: TGCGCCAGCAGCCTAGGACAGGAGTCCGCGGCCCAGTACTTC
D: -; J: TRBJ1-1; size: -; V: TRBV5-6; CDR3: CASSYNIDTEAFF; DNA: TGTGCCAGCAGCTATAATATAGACACTGAAGCTTTCTTT
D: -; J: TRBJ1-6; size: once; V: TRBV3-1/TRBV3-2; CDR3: CASRGRGDNSPLHF; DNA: TGTGCCAGCAGAGGTCGGGGGGATAATTCACCCCTCCACTTT
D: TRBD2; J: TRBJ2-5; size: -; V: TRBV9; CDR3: CASSRSGGRLQETQYF; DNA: TGTGCCAGCAGCCGAAGCGGGGGGCGCCTCCAAGAGACCCAGTACTTC
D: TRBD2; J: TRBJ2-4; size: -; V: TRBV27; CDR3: CASSRKPGLAAKNIQYF; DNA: TGTGCCAGCAGTCGCAAACCGGGACTAGCGGCCAAAAACATTCAGTACTTC
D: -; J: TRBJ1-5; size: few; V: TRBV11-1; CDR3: CASFSLGQLYQPQHF; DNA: TGTGCCAGCTTTTCTCTCGGGCAGCTCTATCAGCCCCAGCATTTT
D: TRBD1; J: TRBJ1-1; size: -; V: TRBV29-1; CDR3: CSVDGTGDRSAFF; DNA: TGCAGCGTTGATGGGACAGGCGACCGGAGCGCTTTCTTT
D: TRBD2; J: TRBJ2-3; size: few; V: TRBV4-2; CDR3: CASSQDRASGGDTQYF; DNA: TGTGCCAGCAGCCAAGATCGAGCTAGCGGGGGCGATACGCAGTATTTT
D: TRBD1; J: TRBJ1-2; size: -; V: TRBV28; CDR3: CASSTQWTGEVYGYTF; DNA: TGTGCCAGCAGTACACAATGGACAGGGGAGGTTTATGGCTACACCTTC
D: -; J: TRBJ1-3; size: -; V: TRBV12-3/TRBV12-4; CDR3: CASSNTEGNTIYF; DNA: TGTGCCAGCAGTAATACCGAGGGAAACACCATATATTTT
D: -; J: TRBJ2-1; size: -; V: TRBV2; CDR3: CASSENSGGFYNEQFF; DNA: TGTGCCAGCAGTGAAAACTCTGGGGGATTCTACAATGAGCAGTTCTTC